This TCR beta chain was identified during a study of T-cell memory formation after mild COVID-19. Study-wide background: For the most part, TCR clusters were specific to one donor.

Per germline, CDR1 MNHEY and CDR2 SMNVEV (reference sequence). This CDR3 contains 15 residues. The V and J ends lost 5 bases and 3 bases, in that order; junction bases with no gene match: 9. With regard to this clonotype: Its specificity is not known.

Each CDR3 protein is one row after TCRdb ran MiXCR on the 5' RACE reads. The sample includes some 150,000 distinct CDR3 sequences, about 25% of them seen just once. Overall study results and limits: Memory sampled before infection contained some responding clones, suggesting cross-reactive memory joined. Clones shrinking between day 15 and 85 showed a balanced CD4/CD8 split, and those that grew later tilted toward CD4+. Mostly located in CM and EM were contracting CD4+ clones, with contracting CD8+ clones located in EMRA.

Source material: PBMCs or a T cell subset sorted from them (not recorded which). The TCR comes from an adult woman who had mild COVID-19 (a few samples of this study predate the infection). Cell type and time point are not known. The chain carries TRBV27 and TRBJ1-1, with 7 nucleotides matching TRBD1. The CDR3 DNA follows: TGTGCCAGCAGTGCCCCCGGGACAGATTACACTGAAGCTTTCTTT. Translating it yields CASSAPGTDYTEAFF.